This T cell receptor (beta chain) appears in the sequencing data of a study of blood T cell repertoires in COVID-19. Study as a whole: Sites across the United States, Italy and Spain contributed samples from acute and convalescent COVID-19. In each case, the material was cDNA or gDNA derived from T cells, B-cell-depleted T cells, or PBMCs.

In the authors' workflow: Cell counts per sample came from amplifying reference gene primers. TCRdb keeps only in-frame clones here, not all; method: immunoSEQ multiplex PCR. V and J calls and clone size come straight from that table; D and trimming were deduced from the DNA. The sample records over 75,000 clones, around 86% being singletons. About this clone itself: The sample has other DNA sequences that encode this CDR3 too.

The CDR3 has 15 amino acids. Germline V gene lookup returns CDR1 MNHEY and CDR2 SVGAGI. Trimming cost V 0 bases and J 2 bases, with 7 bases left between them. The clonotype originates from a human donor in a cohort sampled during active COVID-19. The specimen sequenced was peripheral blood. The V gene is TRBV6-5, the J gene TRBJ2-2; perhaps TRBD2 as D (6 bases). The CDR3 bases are TGTGCCAGCAGTTACTCCGGGAGTAACACCGGGGAGCTGTTTTTT. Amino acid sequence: CASSYSGSNTGELFF.